The source of this TCR beta chain is a study of neurological immune-mediated disorders (dated by TCRdb to the late 2010s). About the study as a whole: Peripheral blood TCR-beta repertoires from patients with HTLV-I-associated myelopathy (HAM/TSP), patients with multiple sclerosis, and healthy controls were compared in the study using UMI-based sequencing. The cohort included roughly 71 subjects: roughly 14 with HAM/TSP, some 35 with multiple sclerosis, and around 20 healthy controls. The roughly 110 TCR-beta libraries covered PBMC samples along with longitudinal samples, technical triplicates, and paired sorted CD4+ and CD8+ T-cell subsets. Longitudinal HAM/TSP donors and healthy donors each had 3 time-points at intervals of about 3-45 months.

General study outcomes and caveats: TCR clonal expansion was highest in HAM/TSP patients and lowest in MS patients, with MS patients falling below even healthy controls. Expanded clones from different subjects shared no identical CDR3 amino acid sequences, which suggests that TCR-beta repertoires were private in all groups.

cDNA synthesis used template-switch 5'RACE with a primer carrying a 10-nucleotide random unique molecular identifier tagging each TCR transcript. Each sequencing run produced over 200 million TCR-beta sequences covering 15-18 subjects. The RNeasy kit was used to extract total RNA. TCR-beta VDJ regions were amplified with primers for the TCR constant region and the 5'RACE anchor, using the KAPA Real-time Library Amplification kit. Sample indexes and Illumina adaptors were added in a first PCR, after which library yield was increased in a second PCR. After Ampure bead purification, the roughly 650 bp TCR product was size-selected on a 2% E-gel SizeSelection system. Before pooling, library quality was assessed on a Bioanalyzer, concentration was determined with Qubit, and library quantification was performed with the Kapa Library Quantification kit. An Illumina HiSeq 2500 was used to sequence the libraries paired-end at 2 x 150 bp. To increase sequence diversity, roughly 23-30% phiX was spiked into each library pool. The study's own analysis went as follows. Quality-filtered reads were processed with the UMI-based MiGEC pipeline, and over 85% of raw TCR sequences were removed by the MiGEC pipeline during error correction. VDJ genes were aligned to IMGT germline references, and each clonotype was defined by a unique CDR3 amino acid sequence together with V-J genes. Clonal expansion, Shannon diversity and CDR3 relatedness (CalcPairwiseDistances, ClusterSamples) were evaluated with VDJtools, and phylogenetic trees were built with CLCbio workbench. Clones with at least 8 unique UMIs were defined as expanded, with this threshold being based on coefficient-of-variation modelling across technical triplicates. Starting from the raw public reads, TCRdb applied fastp trimming at Q25, assembled clones with MiXCR and retained in-frame beta chains. Rows with one shared CDR3 protein collapse into an entry with the most common genes and DNA. None of the V and J calls come from the authors' own analysis; TCRdb made them. This sample holds about 53,000 distinct CDR3 sequences; more than 7% were observed only once. 1.9% of the sample lies in the top ten.

This specimen's time point label, per the study, means: longitudinal time-point 3. The healthy controls were volunteers from blood banks in Maryland, USA. Libraries from unsorted PBMCs were made from 2 million PBMCs kept in RNAlater at -80 degrees C until RNA extraction. Peripheral blood was subjected to Ficoll-Hypaque density gradient centrifugation to isolate PBMCs, which were then cryopreserved in liquid nitrogen. CDR1 is given as SGHRS and CDR2 as YFSETQ, both from the germline V gene. From its cysteine to its phenylalanine, the CDR3 spans 13 amino acids. Only the CDR3 region is kept as DNA, spanning 39 bases read in frame from base 1. Between the V and J ends, shortened by 6 bases and 1 base respectively, the junction contains 10 bases. This clonotype has at least ten counts. What this receptor recognizes is not known. Base qualities are not provided; no much larger clone lies one nucleotide away.

Recombination connected TRBV5-1 to TRBJ1-1; the D gene remains uncertain. The sequence was collected from a woman between 40 and 50 years old in good health. The sequencing input was PBMCs. The sequenced DNA is TGCGCCAGCAACAGCGGTGAGAACACTGAAGCTTTCTTT. The resulting protein is CASNSGENTEAFF.